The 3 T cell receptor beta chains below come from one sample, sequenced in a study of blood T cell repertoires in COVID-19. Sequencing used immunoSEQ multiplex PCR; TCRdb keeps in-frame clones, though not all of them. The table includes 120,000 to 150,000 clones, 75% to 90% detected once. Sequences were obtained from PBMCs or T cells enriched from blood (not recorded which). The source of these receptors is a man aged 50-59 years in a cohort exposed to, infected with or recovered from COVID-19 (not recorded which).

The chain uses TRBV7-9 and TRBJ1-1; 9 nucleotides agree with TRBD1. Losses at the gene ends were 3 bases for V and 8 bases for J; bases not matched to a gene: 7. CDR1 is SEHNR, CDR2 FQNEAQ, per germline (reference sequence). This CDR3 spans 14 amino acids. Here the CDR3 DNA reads TGTGCCAGCAGCTTCGGTGGGACAGGGTTCGAAGCTTTCTTT. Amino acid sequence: CASSFGGTGFEAFF.

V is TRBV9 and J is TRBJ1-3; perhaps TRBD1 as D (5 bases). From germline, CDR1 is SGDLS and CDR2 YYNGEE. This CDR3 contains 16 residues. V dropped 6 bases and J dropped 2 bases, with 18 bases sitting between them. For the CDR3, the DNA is TGTGCCAGCACCCAACAGGCCCGGGGGGCTGGAAACACCATATATTTT. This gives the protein CASTQQARGAGNTIYF.

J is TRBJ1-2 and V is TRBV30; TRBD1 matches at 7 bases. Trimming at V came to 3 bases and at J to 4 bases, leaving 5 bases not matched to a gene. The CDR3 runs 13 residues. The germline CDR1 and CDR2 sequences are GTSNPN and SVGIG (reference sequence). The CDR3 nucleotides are TGTGCCTGGAGCGAGGGGGCTCCCTATGGCTACACCTTC. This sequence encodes CAWSEGAPYGYTF. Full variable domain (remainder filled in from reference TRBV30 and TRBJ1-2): SQTIHQWPATLVQPVGSPLSLECTVEGTSNPNLYWYRQAAGRGLQLLFYSVGIGQISSEVPQNLSASRPQDRQFILSSKKLLLSDSGFYLCAWSEGAPYGYTFGSGTRLTVV.